This T cell receptor (beta chain) derives from a study of T cell repertoires in cytomegalovirus infection. General observations from the study: Clonotype analysis showed dominance of the ex vivo response by HLA-C-restricted CMV-specific TCR beta clonotypes. The cumulative frequency of public TCR beta families distinguished individuals who carried CMV together with the relevant HLA.

CDR1 MGHDK and CDR2 SYGVNS come from the germline V gene. V was clipped by 3 bases and J by 1 base; unmatched bases: 5. The CDR3 loop spans 15 amino acids. With respect to this clonotype: Antigen: not known.

One entry per CDR3 protein, called by TCRdb with MiXCR from the reads. Counted here are roughly 500,000 distinct CDR3 sequences, more than 40% occurring once; the ten biggest clones make up around two fifths. The clonotype originates from a human donor in good health (CMV status not recorded). Some clones in this sample may be carry-over from other donors' samples. The sample in question was cultured PBMCs, obtained from culture after CMV antigen stimulation. The chain links TRBV25-1 to TRBJ1-1; TRBD1 matches 7 bases. Here the CDR3 DNA reads TGTGCCAGCAGTGATCCTGCAGGGGGGAACACTGAAGCTTTCTTT. It is translated as CASSDPAGGNTEAFF. Filled out from reference TRBV25-1 and TRBJ1-1, the complete variable domain reads EADIYQTPRYLVIGTGKKITLECSQTMGHDKMYWYQQDPGMELHLIHYSYGVNSTEKGDLSSESTVSRIRTEHFPLTLESARPSHTSQYLCASSDPAGGNTEAFFGQGTRLTVV.